These 7 T cell receptor beta chains originate from one sample sequenced in a study of identical twins (dated by TCRdb to about 2016). Library prep was done by 5' RACE. TCRdb names Illumina HiSeq 2000 as the instrument used. TCRdb took the public reads, trimmed them with fastp at Q25, ran MiXCR for clone calling and kept in-frame beta chains. Every CDR3 protein is listed once, alongside the most common genes and DNA of its rows. Recorded for this sample are approximately 600,000 distinct CDR3 sequences; 9.5% to 10% of them occurred a single time. Of the sample, 3% is held by the ten largest clones. The data also belong to a second study, concerning yellow fever vaccine responses in identical twins.

Sequenced sample: PBMCs. All receptors come from a woman aged 18-29 years in good health.

This clonotype was seen more than once but under ten times. The rearrangement links TRBV28 to TRBJ2-1, with 8 bases lining up with TRBD2. The CDR3 runs to 16 residues. Germline V gives CDR1 MDHEN, CDR2 SYDVKM. The V and J ends lost 4 bases and 2 bases, in that order; junction bases with no gene match: 7. The CDR3 nucleotides read TGTGCCAGCAGTTCGCCTTCGGGAGGGCCCTACAATGAGCAGTTCTTC. Translation: CASSSPSGGPYNEQFF.

In this sample, this clonotype turned up a few times. V gene TRBV28 combines with J gene TRBJ2-3; unclear D gene. The CDR3 length is 15 residues. Trimming removed 3 bases at V and 0 bases at J, with 10 bases between. Germline V gene sequence: CDR1 MDHEN, CDR2 SYDVKM. In nucleotides, the CDR3 is TGTGCCAGCAGTTTTCGCAGGAGCAGCACAGATACGCAGTATTTT. It translates to CASSFRRSSTDTQYF.

The chain recombines TRBV11-3 with TRBJ2-3; 9 nucleotides match TRBD2. The V and J ends lost 4 bases and 0 bases, in that order; junction bases with no gene match: 8. The CDR3 spans 17 residues. Germline V CDR1 and CDR2: SGHNT, YENEEA. As DNA, the CDR3 is TGTGCCAGCAGCTCTAAGCGGGGGGATTCTAGCACAGATACGCAGTATTTT. Amino acid sequence: CASSSKRGDSSTDTQYF.

This clonotype turned up a few times. V usage is TRBV7-3 and J usage is TRBJ2-2; 10 bases fit TRBD2. In germline, CDR1 is SGHTA, CDR2 FQGTGA. This CDR3 has 15 residues. Losses at the gene ends were 5 bases for V and 5 bases for J; bases not matched to a gene: 5. The CDR3: CASSEGTSATGELFF. Written as DNA, the CDR3 is TGTGCCAGCAGCGAAGGGACTAGCGCTACCGGGGAGCTGTTTTTT.

The chain combines TRBV4-3 with TRBJ2-3; D is unclear. CDR1 is LGHNA and CDR2 is YSLEER in the germline V gene. V lost 2 bases, J lost 14 bases, and 20 bases lay in between. The CDR3 sequence is 14 residues long. The CDR3 loop reads CASSQLLSDVQWYF. CDR3 sequence (DNA): TGCGCCAGCAGCCAATTGCTCTCTGACGTGCAGTGGTATTTT.

This clonotype was seen repeatedly, ten times or more. The CDR3: CASSQRSGSETQYF. The CDR3 DNA is TGTGCCAGCAGCCAGCGTAGCGGGAGCGAGACCCAGTACTTC. This chain uses TRBV5-6 with TRBJ2-5, with 9 bases fitting TRBD2. CDR3 length: 14 residues. With V trimmed by 4 bases and J by 5 bases, 6 bases remained unmatched. CDR1 and CDR2 from the germline V gene are SGHDT and YYEEEE.

The V gene is TRBV4-3, the J gene TRBJ2-1, with 7 bases identical to TRBD2. The CDR3 has 15 amino acids. The V gene end was trimmed by 4 bases and the J gene end by 6 bases; junction bases not matched to a gene: 9. Germline CDR1 is LGHNA and CDR2 is YSLEER. The CDR3 DNA follows: TGCGCCAGCAGCCTTCAGGGATGGGGGGGCAATGAGCAGTTCTTC. It yields the protein CASSLQGWGGNEQFF.